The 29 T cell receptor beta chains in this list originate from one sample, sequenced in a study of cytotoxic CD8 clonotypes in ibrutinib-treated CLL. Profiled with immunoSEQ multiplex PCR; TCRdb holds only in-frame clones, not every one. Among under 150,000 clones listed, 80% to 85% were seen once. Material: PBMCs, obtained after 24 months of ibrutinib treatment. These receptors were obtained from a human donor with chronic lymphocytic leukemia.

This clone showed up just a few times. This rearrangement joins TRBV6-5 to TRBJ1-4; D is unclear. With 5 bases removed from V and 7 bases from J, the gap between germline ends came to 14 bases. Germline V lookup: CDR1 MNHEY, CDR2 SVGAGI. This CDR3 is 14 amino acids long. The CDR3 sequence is CASSESGRPEKLFF. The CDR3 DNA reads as TGTGCCAGCAGTGAATCAGGCAGGCCTGAAAAACTGTTTTTT.

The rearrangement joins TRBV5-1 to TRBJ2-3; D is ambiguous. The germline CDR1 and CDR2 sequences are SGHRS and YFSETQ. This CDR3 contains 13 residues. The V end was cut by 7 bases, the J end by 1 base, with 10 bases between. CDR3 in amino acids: CASRPWGTDTQYF. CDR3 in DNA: TGCGCCAGCCGTCCCTGGGGCACAGATACGCAGTATTTT.

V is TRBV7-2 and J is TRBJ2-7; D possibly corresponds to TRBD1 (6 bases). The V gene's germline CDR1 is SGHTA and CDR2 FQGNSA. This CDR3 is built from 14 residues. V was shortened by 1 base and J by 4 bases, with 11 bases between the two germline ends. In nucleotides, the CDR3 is TGTGCCAGCAGCTTAGACGGACAGTTATACGAGCAGTACTTC. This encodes CASSLDGQLYEQYF.

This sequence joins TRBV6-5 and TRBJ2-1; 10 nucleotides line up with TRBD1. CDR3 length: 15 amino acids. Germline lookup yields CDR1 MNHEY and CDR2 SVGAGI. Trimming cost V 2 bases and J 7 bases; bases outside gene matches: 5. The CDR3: CASSYGGTGVNEQFF. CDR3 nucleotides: TGTGCCAGCAGTTACGGAGGGACAGGGGTGAATGAGCAGTTCTTC.

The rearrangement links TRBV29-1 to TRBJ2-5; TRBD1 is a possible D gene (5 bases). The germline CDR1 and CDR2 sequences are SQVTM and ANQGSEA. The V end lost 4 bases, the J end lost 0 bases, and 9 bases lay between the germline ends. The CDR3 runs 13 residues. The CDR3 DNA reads TGCAGCGTTGGGGGCAGGGACCAAGAGACCCAGTACTTC. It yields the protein CSVGGRDQETQYF. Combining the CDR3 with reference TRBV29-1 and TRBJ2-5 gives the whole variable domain SAVISQKPSRDICQRGTSLTIQCQVDSQVTMMFWYRQQPGQSLTLIATANQGSEATYESGFVIDKFPISRPNLTFSTLTVSNMSPEDSSIYLCSVGGRDQETQYFGPGTRLLVL.

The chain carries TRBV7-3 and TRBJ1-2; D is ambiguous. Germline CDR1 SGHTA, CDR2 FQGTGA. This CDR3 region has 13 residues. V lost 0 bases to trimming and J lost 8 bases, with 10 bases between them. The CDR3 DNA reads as TGTGCCAGCAGCTTAACTCCCGGGAGCGGCTACACCTTC. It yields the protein CASSLTPGSGYTF.

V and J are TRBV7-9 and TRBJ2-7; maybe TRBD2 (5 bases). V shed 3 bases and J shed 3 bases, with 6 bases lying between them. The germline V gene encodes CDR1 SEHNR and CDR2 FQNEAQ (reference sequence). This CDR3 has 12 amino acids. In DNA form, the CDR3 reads TGTGCCAGCAGCTTTGAGGGCTACGAGCAGTACTTC. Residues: CASSFEGYEQYF.

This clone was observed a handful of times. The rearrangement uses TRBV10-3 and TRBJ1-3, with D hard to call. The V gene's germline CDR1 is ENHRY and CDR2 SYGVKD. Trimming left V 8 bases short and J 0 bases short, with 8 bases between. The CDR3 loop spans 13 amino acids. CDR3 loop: CAIGITSGNTIYF. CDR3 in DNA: TGTGCCATCGGCATCACCTCTGGAAACACCATATATTTT.

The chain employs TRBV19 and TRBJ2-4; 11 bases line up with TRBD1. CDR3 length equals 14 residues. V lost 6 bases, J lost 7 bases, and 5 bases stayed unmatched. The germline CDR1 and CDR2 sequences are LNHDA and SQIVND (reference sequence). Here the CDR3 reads CASRRRDRGNIQYF. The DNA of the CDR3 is TGTGCCAGTAGGCGCCGGGACAGGGGGAACATTCAGTACTTC.

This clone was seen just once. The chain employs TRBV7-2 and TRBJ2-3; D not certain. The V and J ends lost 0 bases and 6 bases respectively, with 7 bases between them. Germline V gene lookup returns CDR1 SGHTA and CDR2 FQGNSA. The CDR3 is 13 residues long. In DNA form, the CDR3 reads TGTGCCAGCAGCTTAGCCCCTTTGGATACGCAGTATTTT. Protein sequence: CASSLAPLDTQYF. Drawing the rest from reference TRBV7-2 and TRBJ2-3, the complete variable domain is GAGVSQSPSNKVTEKGKDVELRCDPISGHTALYWYRQSLGQGLEFLIYFQGNSAPDKSGLPSDRFSAERTGGSVSTLTIQRTQQEDSAVYLCASSLAPLDTQYFGPGTRLTVL.

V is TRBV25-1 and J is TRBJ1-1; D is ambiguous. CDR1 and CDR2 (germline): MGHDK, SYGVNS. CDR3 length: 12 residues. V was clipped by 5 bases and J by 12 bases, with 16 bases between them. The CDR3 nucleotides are TGTGCCAGCAGTTTCGGACCCCGTCCCACTTTCTTT. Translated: CASSFGPRPTFF.

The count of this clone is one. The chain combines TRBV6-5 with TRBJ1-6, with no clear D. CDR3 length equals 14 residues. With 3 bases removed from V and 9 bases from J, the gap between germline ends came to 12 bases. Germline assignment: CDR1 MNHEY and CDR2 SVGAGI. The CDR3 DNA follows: TGTGCCAGCAGTTATACTCAGACTGGTTCACCCCTCCACTTT. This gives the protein CASSYTQTGSPLHF.

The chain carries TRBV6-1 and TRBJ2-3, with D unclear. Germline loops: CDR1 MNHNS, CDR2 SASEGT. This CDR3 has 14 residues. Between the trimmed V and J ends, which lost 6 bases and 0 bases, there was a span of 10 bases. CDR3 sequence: CASSGLSSTDTQYF. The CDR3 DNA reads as TGTGCCAGCAGCGGGCTCTCTAGCACAGATACGCAGTATTTT.

This chain's CDR3 is CASSFIGSSGVANTEAFF. The DNA for the CDR3 is TGTGCCAGCAGCTTTATCGGGAGTTCCGGGGTCGCGAACACTGAAGCTTTCTTT. The chain recombines TRBV7-8 with TRBJ1-1; D unclear. Trimming removed 3 bases at V and 1 base at J, with 21 bases between. The length of the CDR3 is 18 residues. Per germline, CDR1 SGHVS and CDR2 FQNEAQ.

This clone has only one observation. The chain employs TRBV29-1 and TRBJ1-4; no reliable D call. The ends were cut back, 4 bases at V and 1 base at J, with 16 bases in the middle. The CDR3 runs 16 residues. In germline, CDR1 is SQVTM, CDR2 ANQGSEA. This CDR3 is CSVAGGKFGTNEKLFF. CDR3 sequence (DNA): TGCAGCGTTGCCGGCGGCAAATTCGGAACTAATGAAAAACTGTTTTTT.

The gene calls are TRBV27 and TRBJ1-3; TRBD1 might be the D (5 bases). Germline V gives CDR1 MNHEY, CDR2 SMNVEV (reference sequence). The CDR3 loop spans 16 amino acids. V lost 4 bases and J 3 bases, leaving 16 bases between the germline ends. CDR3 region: CASSYSGLDSGNTIYF. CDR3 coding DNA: TGTGCCAGCAGTTATTCCGGGCTCGACAGTGGAAACACCATATATTTT.

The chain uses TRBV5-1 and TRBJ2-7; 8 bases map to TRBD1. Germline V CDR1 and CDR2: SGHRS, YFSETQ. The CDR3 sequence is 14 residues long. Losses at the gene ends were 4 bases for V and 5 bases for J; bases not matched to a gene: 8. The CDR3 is CASSTGDRIHEQYF. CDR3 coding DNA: TGCGCCAGCAGCACCGGGGACAGGATCCACGAGCAGTACTTC.

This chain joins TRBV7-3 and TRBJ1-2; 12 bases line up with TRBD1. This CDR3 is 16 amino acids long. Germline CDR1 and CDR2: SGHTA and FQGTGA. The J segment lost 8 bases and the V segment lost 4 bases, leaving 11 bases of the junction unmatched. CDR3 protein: CASSSPGQGASGGYTF. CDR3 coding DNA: TGTGCCAGCAGCTCACCGGGACAGGGGGCATCGGGAGGCTACACCTTC.

In DNA form, the CDR3 reads TGTGCCAGCAGCTTATATGACAGAAAGAACACTGAAGCTTTCTTT. Protein: CASSLYDRKNTEAFF. The chain couples TRBV5-6 to TRBJ1-1; D may be TRBD1 (5 bases). Trimming took off 2 bases at V and 1 base at J, with 12 bases between the two ends. CDR3 length: 15 amino acids. Germline loops: CDR1 SGHDT, CDR2 YYEEEE.

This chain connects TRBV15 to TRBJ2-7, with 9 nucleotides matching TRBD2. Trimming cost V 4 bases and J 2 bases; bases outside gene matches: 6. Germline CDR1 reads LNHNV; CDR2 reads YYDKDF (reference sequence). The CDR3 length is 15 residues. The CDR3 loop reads CATSIRLADPYEQYF. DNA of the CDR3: TGTGCCACCAGCATAAGACTAGCGGACCCCTACGAGCAGTACTTC.

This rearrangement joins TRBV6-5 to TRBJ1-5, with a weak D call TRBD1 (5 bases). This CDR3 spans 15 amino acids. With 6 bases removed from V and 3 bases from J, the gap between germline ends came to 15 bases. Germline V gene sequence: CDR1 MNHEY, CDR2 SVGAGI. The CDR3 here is CASSPDQGINQPQHF. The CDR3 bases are TGTGCCAGCAGCCCTGACCAGGGTATCAATCAGCCCCAGCATTTT.

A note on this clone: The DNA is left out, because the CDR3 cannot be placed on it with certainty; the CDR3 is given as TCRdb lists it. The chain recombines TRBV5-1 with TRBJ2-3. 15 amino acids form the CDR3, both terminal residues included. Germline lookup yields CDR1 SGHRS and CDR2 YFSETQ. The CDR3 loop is CASSPFGPGTDTQYF.

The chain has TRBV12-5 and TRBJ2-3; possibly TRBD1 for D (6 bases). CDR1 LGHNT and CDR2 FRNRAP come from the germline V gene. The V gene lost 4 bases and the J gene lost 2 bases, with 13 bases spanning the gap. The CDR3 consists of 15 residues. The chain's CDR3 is CASGSPDRLTDTQYF. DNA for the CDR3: TGTGCTAGTGGTTCACCTGACAGGCTCACAGATACGCAGTATTTT.

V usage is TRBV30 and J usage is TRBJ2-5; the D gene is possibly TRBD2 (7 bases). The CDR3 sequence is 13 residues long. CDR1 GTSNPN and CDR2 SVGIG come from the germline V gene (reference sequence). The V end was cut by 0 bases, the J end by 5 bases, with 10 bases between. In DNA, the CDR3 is TGTGCCTGGAGTGTGTGGGGGGGCGAGACCCAGTACTTC. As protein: CAWSVWGGETQYF. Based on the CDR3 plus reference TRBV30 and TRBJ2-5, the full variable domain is SQTIHQWPATLVQPVGSPLSLECTVEGTSNPNLYWYRQAAGRGLQLLFYSVGIGQISSEVPQNLSASRPQDRQFILSSKKLLLSDSGFYLCAWSVWGGETQYFGPGTRLLVL.

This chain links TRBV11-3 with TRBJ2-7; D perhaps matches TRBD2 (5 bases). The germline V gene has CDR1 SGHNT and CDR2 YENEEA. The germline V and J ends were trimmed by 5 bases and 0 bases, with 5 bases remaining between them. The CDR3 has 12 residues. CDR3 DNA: TGTGCCAGCAGCGGGAGCTCCTACGAGCAGTACTTC. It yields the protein CASSGSSYEQYF.

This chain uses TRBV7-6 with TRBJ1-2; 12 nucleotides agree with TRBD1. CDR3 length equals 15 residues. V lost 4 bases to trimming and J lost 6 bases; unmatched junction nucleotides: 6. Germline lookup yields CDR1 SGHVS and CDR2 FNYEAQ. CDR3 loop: CASSYTGTGGNGYTF. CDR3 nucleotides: TGTGCCAGCAGCTACACCGGGACAGGGGGCAATGGCTACACCTTC.

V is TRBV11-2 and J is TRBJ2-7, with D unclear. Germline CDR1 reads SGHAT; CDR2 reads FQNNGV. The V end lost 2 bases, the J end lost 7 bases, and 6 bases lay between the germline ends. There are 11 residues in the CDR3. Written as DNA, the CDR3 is TGTGCCAGCAGCTTAACAGTAGAGCAGTACTTC. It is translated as CASSLTVEQYF.

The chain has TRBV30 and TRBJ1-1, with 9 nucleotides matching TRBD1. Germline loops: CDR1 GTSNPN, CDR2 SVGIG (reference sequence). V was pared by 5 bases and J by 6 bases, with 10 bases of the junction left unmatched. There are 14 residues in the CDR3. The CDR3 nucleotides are TGTGCCTGGCTACAGGGGGCTCTTTCCGCTGAAGCTTTCTTT. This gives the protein CAWLQGALSAEAFF.

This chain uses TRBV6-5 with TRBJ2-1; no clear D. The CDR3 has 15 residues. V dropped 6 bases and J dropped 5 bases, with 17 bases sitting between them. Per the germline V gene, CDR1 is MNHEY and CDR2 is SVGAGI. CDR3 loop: CASSRATSRDNEQFF. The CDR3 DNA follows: TGTGCCAGCAGCCGAGCGACCAGCCGGGACAATGAGCAGTTCTTC.